A selection of T cell receptor beta chains follows, all from one sample in a study of cytomegalovirus exposure and HLA in healthy donors. The repertoire was sequenced with immunoSEQ multiplex PCR; TCRdb's copy has only in-frame clones and lacks some. Its table records about 130,000 clones. The source material was PBMCs. These receptors were collected from a man younger than 30 in good health and CMV-seronegative. Both conserved end residues are part of each CDR3. D genes are given only for firm matches.

V gene	CDR3 length	D gene	J gene	CDR3 DNA	CDR3 protein
TRBV27	13	.	TRBJ1-4	TGTGCCAGCAGAGGACAGCGAAATGAAAAACTGTTTTTT	CASRGQRNEKLFF
TRBV19	18	.	TRBJ2-1	TGTGCCAGTCGTCGGGATCGTGCTGGGCGTCGCTCCTACAATGAGCAGTTCTTC	CASRRDRAGRRSYNEQFF
TRBV27	16	TRBD2	TRBJ2-2	TGTGCCAGCAGCACTACTAGCGGGAGTTTCATCGGGGAGCTGTTTTTT	CASSTTSGSFIGELFF
TRBV7-2	15	TRBD1	TRBJ1-3	TGTGCCAGCAGCCCAGGACAGGGTGTTGGAAACACCATATATTTT	CASSPGQGVGNTIYF
TRBV11-3	13	.	TRBJ1-2	TGTGCCAGCAGCTTATCTGGCGGATATGGCTACACCTTC	CASSLSGGYGYTF
TRBV7-8	16	.	TRBJ2-2	TGTGCCAGCAGCTTAGCGCTGGCTAGCCCAAGCGGGGAGCTGTTTTTT	CASSLALASPSGELFF
TRBV7-2	14	.	TRBJ2-7	TGTGCCAGCAGCTTAAGAAAGAGCTCCTACGAGCAGTACTTC	CASSLRKSSYEQYF
TRBV6-4	15	TRBD1	TRBJ2-1	TGTGCCAGCAGTACTACAGGGGATCTCGGCAATGAGCAGTTCTTC	CASSTTGDLGNEQFF
TRBV5-1	16	TRBD2	TRBJ2-3	TGCGCCAGCAGCGCCGGGGGGAGCGCTGGCACAGATACGCAGTATTTT	CASSAGGSAGTDTQYF
TRBV5-1	16	TRBD1	TRBJ1-2	TGCGCCAGCAGCCCAGGGACAGATCCATCCGTCTATGGCTACACCTTC	CASSPGTDPSVYGYTF
TRBV11-3	16	TRBD2	TRBJ2-5	TGTGCCAGCAGCTTAGAAATGGCGGGAGGATTTGAGACCCAGTACTTC	CASSLEMAGGFETQYF
TRBV6-5	14	.	TRBJ2-7	TGTGCCAGCAGCTCGCGTCGAGCCGACAACGAGCAGTACTTC	CASSSRRADNEQYF
TRBV27	14	.	TRBJ2-1	TGTGCCAGCAGTTTCCTACCTCCCTACAATGAGCAGTTCTTC	CASSFLPPYNEQFF
TRBV5-6	16	TRBD1	TRBJ1-2	TGTGCCAGCAGCCCGCCGGGACAGGGGGGAAACTATGGCTACACCTTC	CASSPPGQGGNYGYTF
TRBV5-1	15	.	TRBJ2-7	TGCGCCAGCAGTCCTAGACAGCCCCTCTCCTACGAGCAGTACTTC	CASSPRQPLSYEQYF
TRBV10-1	16	TRBD2	TRBJ2-5	TGCGCCAGCAGTGGGTCTAGCGGGAGGGGGGGGGAGACCCAGTACTTC	CASSGSSGRGGETQYF
TRBV6-6	14	TRBD1	TRBJ2-7	TGTGCCAGCAGGATGGGACAGGGGACCTACGAGCAGTACTTC	CASRMGQGTYEQYF
TRBV2	14	TRBD1	TRBJ1-2	TGTGCCAGCAGTGGGGGGGACAGTCTCTATGGCTACACCTTC	CASSGGDSLYGYTF
TRBV27	13	.	TRBJ2-3	TGTGCCAGCAGTAGAGCTGCACCTGATACGCAGTATTTT	CASSRAAPDTQYF
TRBV5-1	16	.	TRBJ1-3	TGCGCCAGCAGCCCCGTCGGGGGGAGCTCTGGAAACACCATATATTTT	CASSPVGGSSGNTIYF
TRBV6-5	14	.	TRBJ2-7	TGTGCCAGCAGTTACGGGGCAGGGGCCTACGAGCAGTACTTC	CASSYGAGAYEQYF
TRBV2	19	.	TRBJ1-5	TGTGCCAGCAGTGGGGCGGGCCATGGCGGGCCAGAATACAATCAGCCCCAGCATTTT	CASSGAGHGGPEYNQPQHF
TRBV28	14	.	TRBJ1-2	TGTGCCAGCAGTTTAGGATGGACAGAGACGGGCTACACCTTC	CASSLGWTETGYTF
TRBV5-4	14	.	TRBJ2-7	TGTGCCAGCAGCCAGGGGATTCAGGCCTACGAGCAGTACTTC	CASSQGIQAYEQYF
TRBV5-4	14	.	TRBJ1-1	TGTGCCAGCAGCTTGGACAGGGAGAGCACTGAAGCTTTCTTT	CASSLDRESTEAFF
TRBV27	15	TRBD2	TRBJ2-2	TGTGCCAGCCGGCGGGCTAGCGGGAACACCGGGGAGCTGTTTTTT	CASRRASGNTGELFF
TRBV9	18	.	TRBJ2-6	TGTGCCAGCAGCGACCCTCTTACAGCTAACTCTGGGGCCAACGTCCTGACTTTC	CASSDPLTANSGANVLTF
TRBV2	13	.	TRBJ2-3	TGTGCCAGCAGAGCCGAAGAGCGGGATACGCAGTATTTT	CASRAEERDTQYF
TRBV5-5	14	.	TRBJ1-3	TGTGCCAGCAGCTTGGCGGGTTCCGGAAACACCATATATTTT	CASSLAGSGNTIYF
TRBV5-6	16	TRBD1	TRBJ2-1	TGTGCCAGCAGCTTGGAGGGGACAGGGGCCCAAGGTGAGCAGTTCTTC	CASSLEGTGAQGEQFF
TRBV7-9	14	.	TRBJ1-1	TGTGCCTCCAGGAGATCAGGGAATTCGACTGAAGCTTTCTTT	CASRRSGNSTEAFF
TRBV10-3	17	.	TRBJ1-2	TGTGCCATCAGTGAGTCGGTTCCGGACAGTAGTCTTCCTGGCTACACCTTC	CAISESVPDSSLPGYTF
TRBV19	16	.	TRBJ2-2	TGTGCCAGTAGTAGAACCCCGGCACTAGGCGGCGGGGAGCTGTTTTTT	CASSRTPALGGGELFF
TRBV10-3	17	TRBD2	TRBJ2-3	TGTGCCATCAGTGAGTCTTGGACTAGCGGGGGCACAGATACGCAGTATTTT	CAISESWTSGGTDTQYF
TRBV2	15	.	TRBJ2-5	TGTGCCAGCAGGACAGGTCCAGGGATGAGTGAGACCCAGTACTTC	CASRTGPGMSETQYF
TRBV4-1	16	TRBD2	TRBJ2-7	TGCGCCAGCAGCCAAGATTCCGGGGGGACCCCCTACGAGCAGTACTTC	CASSQDSGGTPYEQYF
TRBV7-9	14	.	TRBJ1-3	TGTGCCAGCAGCTTTTCAGTCTCTGGAAACACCATATATTTT	CASSFSVSGNTIYF
TRBV18	13	TRBD1	TRBJ2-7	TGTGCCAGCTCACCGGGACAGAACTACGAGCAGTACTTC	CASSPGQNYEQYF
TRBV10-3	14	.	TRBJ1-1	TGTGCCATCAGCCCCAGGGGCGCGAACACTGAAGCTTTCTTT	CAISPRGANTEAFF
TRBV28	14	.	TRBJ2-1	TGTGCCAGCAGTTTAAGGAGTCTTTTAGATGAGCAGTTCTTC	CASSLRSLLDEQFF
TRBV6-7	13	TRBD1	TRBJ1-6	TGTGCCAGCAGTATTACAGGGGGCCTACCCCTCCACTTT	CASSITGGLPLHF
TRBV14	15	.	TRBJ1-5	TGTGCCAGCAGCCAGGGGGGGAAGGGCAATCAGCCCCAGCATTTT	CASSQGGKGNQPQHF
TRBV29-1	13	.	TRBJ2-4	TGCAGCGTTGAAGGGGACACCAAAAACATTCAGTACTTC	CSVEGDTKNIQYF
TRBV5-1	16	.	TRBJ1-1	TGCGCCAGCAGTTCTGGACTCAGCCCGGGGGACACTGAAGCTTTCTTT	CASSSGLSPGDTEAFF
TRBV7-2	15	TRBD2	TRBJ2-1	TGTGCCAGCAGCTTACCCCCTAGCGGGAGGATTGAGCAGTTCTTC	CASSLPPSGRIEQFF
TRBV7-2	17	.	TRBJ2-1	TGTGCCAGCAGCTCCACCGGGCGCCGGGAGTTTTCCAATGAGCAGTTCTTC	CASSSTGRREFSNEQFF
TRBV5-1	16	.	TRBJ2-7	TGCGCCAGCAGCTTGGAATCTTTAAGTCTAGGCCACGAGCAGTACTTC	CASSLESLSLGHEQYF
TRBV2	15	.	TRBJ1-5	TGTGCCAGCAGTGAAAAGAGTACAGGGCATCAGCCCCAGCATTTT	CASSEKSTGHQPQHF
TRBV27	14	TRBD1	TRBJ1-5	TGTGCCAGCGCCCTGGCACAGGGGATACAGCCCCAGCATTTT	CASALAQGIQPQHF
TRBV5-4	15	TRBD2	TRBJ2-1	TGTGCCAGCAGCCCCGGGACTACTGCCTACAATGAGCAGTTCTTC	CASSPGTTAYNEQFF
TRBV28	14	.	TRBJ1-2	TGTGCCAGCACTTTAGCGGCGGGAACTTATGGCTACACCTTC	CASTLAAGTYGYTF
TRBV7-3	15	TRBD2	TRBJ2-1	TGTGCCAGCAGCTTTAGCGGGGGAACCTACAATGAGCAGTTCTTC	CASSFSGGTYNEQFF
TRBV5-8	13	.	TRBJ2-2	TGTGCCAGCAGCTTGGACAGGGCCGGGGAGCTGTTTTTT	CASSLDRAGELFF
TRBV15	15	.	TRBJ2-1	TGTGCCACCAGCAGAGCCGGGACTGTTCCCAATGAGCAGTTCTTC	CATSRAGTVPNEQFF
TRBV19	16	TRBD2	TRBJ2-7	TGTGCCAGTAGTATTGCAACCGGGACTAGCGGGAGCGAGCAGTACTTC	CASSIATGTSGSEQYF
TRBV5-5	17	TRBD2	TRBJ2-7	TGTGCCAGCAGCTTATTAGCGGGGGGCCTTTTCTCCTACGAGCAGTACTTC	CASSLLAGGLFSYEQYF
TRBV27	14	TRBD1	TRBJ1-6	TGTGCCAGCAGTCCGAACAGGGGAAGTTCACCCCTCCACTTT	CASSPNRGSSPLHF
TRBV5-6	12	.	TRBJ1-4	TGTGCCAGCAGCTTGGCTCATGAAAAACTGTTTTTT	CASSLAHEKLFF
TRBV4-2	14	.	TRBJ2-1	TGTGCCAGCAGCCAAGATCCAGCGGACAATGAGCAGTTCTTC	CASSQDPADNEQFF